Each of the 19 T cell receptor beta chains below was sequenced from the same sample in a study of blood T cell repertoires in COVID-19. Generated by immunoSEQ multiplex PCR, the TCRdb table keeps only in-frame clones and is missing some. The sample has about 230,000 clones, around nine tenths seen once. The specimen was PBMCs or T cells enriched from blood (not recorded which). The origin of the receptors is a man under 40 who had recovered from COVID-19.

This chain's CDR3 is CASHRGANSPLHF. CDR3 sequence (DNA): TGTGCCAGCCACAGGGGGGCTAACTCACCCCTCCACTTT. V is TRBV6-5 and J is TRBJ1-6, with 8 bases fitting TRBD1. V shed 8 bases, J shed 10 bases, and the junction held 7 bases outside the gene matches. CDR3 length equals 13 residues. Germline assignment: CDR1 MNHEY and CDR2 SVGAGI.

The chain uses TRBV6-5 and TRBJ2-5; D ambiguous. This CDR3 has 11 residues. Looked up from germline, CDR1 is MNHEY and CDR2 is SVGAGI. Trimming shortened V by 7 bases and J by 6 bases, and 9 bases separated the two germline ends. The CDR3 loop is CASTSYQTQYF. The CDR3 DNA reads TGTGCCAGCACCTCCTACCAGACCCAGTACTTC.

The chain employs TRBV6-4 and TRBJ1-2, with a tentative D call TRBD1 (6 bases). V lost 6 bases and J lost 5, with 25 bases in between. Per germline, CDR1 MRHNA and CDR2 SNTAGT. The CDR3 consists of 17 residues. CDR3 amino acids: CASSADWETPRGYGYTF. CDR3 DNA: TGTGCCAGCAGCGCTGACTGGGAGACCCCAAGGGGGTATGGCTACACCTTC.

V gene TRBV19 combines with J gene TRBJ1-5; 8 nucleotides align to TRBD1. Germline trimming cut 6 bases from V and 5 bases from J; bases unmatched to any gene: 9. The CDR3 has 15 residues. Germline CDR1 is LNHDA and CDR2 is SQIVND (reference sequence). The DNA for the CDR3 is TGTGCCAGTAGGGCCCCGGGACAGGTGGATCAGCCCCAGCATTTT. Protein: CASRAPGQVDQPQHF.

The chain combines TRBV7-8 with TRBJ2-2, with 7 bases aligning to TRBD1. From germline, CDR1 is SGHVS and CDR2 FQNEAQ. Unmatched junction bases numbered 19, after V lost 5 bases and J lost 7 bases. The CDR3 extends over 18 amino acids. CDR3 sequence: CASSPISPNRGSSGELFF. CDR3 sequence (DNA): TGTGCCAGCAGCCCAATTAGCCCAAACAGGGGTTCAAGCGGGGAGCTGTTTTTT. The entire variable domain, with the rest obtained from reference TRBV7-8 and TRBJ2-2, is as follows: GAGVSQSPRYKVAKRGQDVALRCDPISGHVSLFWYQQALGQGPEFLTYFQNEAQLDKSGLPSDRFFAERPEGSVSTLKIQRTQQEDSAVYLCASSPISPNRGSSGELFFGEGSRLTVL.

The rearrangement links TRBV7-2 to TRBJ2-7; 8 bases map to TRBD1. The V and J ends lost 2 bases and 6 bases, in that order; junction bases with no gene match: 12. The CDR3 totals 16 residues. Germline loops: CDR1 SGHTA, CDR2 FQGNSA. DNA for the CDR3: TGTGCCAGCAGCTTAAATACTCCAGGGGGCCGGGTCGAGCAGTACTTC. This encodes CASSLNTPGGRVEQYF.

This clone was detected a few times. The gene calls are TRBV3-1 (or the pseudogene TRBV3-2) and TRBJ1-2; the match to TRBD1 covers 7 bases. With V trimmed by 3 bases and J by 4 bases, 5 bases remained unmatched. Per germline, CDR1 LGHDT and CDR2 YNNKEL (reference sequence). The CDR3 length is 14 residues. CDR3: CASSQTTGAYGYTF. In nucleotides, the CDR3 is TGTGCCAGCAGCCAGACCACAGGGGCCTATGGCTACACCTTC.

This clone was observed a single time. This sequence joins TRBV5-6 and TRBJ2-5; no firm D call. V was shortened by 3 bases and J by 5 bases, with 5 bases between the two germline ends. The CDR3 length is 11 residues. Germline V lookup: CDR1 SGHDT, CDR2 YYEEEE. This CDR3 is CASSSSETQYF. As DNA, the CDR3 is TGTGCCAGCAGCTCGAGCGAGACCCAGTACTTC.

This clone has only one observation. The rearrangement uses TRBV19 and TRBJ2-1; 11 bases line up with TRBD2. CDR3 length: 15 amino acids. V trimming: 5 bases; J trimming: 3 bases; junction bases outside the gene matches: 3. Germline V gene data show CDR1 as LNHDA and CDR2 as SQIVND (reference sequence). The CDR3 DNA sequence: TGTGCCAGTAGTGTTGGACTAGCGGGCTACAATGAGCAGTTCTTC. It codes for CASSVGLAGYNEQFF.

The chain combines TRBV5-4 with TRBJ1-3, with D hard to call. The CDR3 totals 16 residues. V was cut by 4 bases and J by 0 bases, with 14 bases left in between. Germline V gene lookup returns CDR1 SGHNT and CDR2 YYREEE (reference sequence). The CDR3 sequence is CASSQLPPGSGNTIYF. CDR3 DNA: TGTGCCAGCAGCCAGCTCCCCCCGGGCTCTGGAAACACCATATATTTT.

The J gene is TRBJ1-6, the V gene TRBV18, with 7 positions matching TRBD1. Germline V gene lookup returns CDR1 KGHSH and CDR2 LQKENI. This CDR3 is built from 14 residues. The junction had 5 bases not matched to a gene; V was cut back by 3 bases and J by 9 bases. The CDR3 DNA follows: TGTGCCAGCTCACCGACAGGGAGCAGTTCACCCCTCCACTTT. Translation gives CASSPTGSSSPLHF.

Comments on this clone: Compared with germline, one end of the junction differs, possibly owing to a read error. The chain joins TRBV7-7 to TRBJ2-1; 7 bases are shared with TRBD1. Per germline, CDR1 SSHAT and CDR2 FNYEAQ (reference sequence). The CDR3 is made up of 16 amino acids. CDR3: CASSLGFAGGNNEQFF. The CDR3 nucleotides read TGTGCTAGCAGCTTAGGGTTCGCAGGGGGAAACAATGAGCAGTTCTTC.

The chain carries TRBV5-1 and TRBJ2-2, with 7 bases fitting TRBD1. Losses at the gene ends were 0 bases for V and 6 bases for J; bases not matched to a gene: 5. Germline-derived CDR1 and CDR2 are SGHRS and YFSETQ. This CDR3 region has 15 residues. CDR3 bases: TGCGCCAGCAGCTTGGGACAGGGTGGTCCCGGGGAGCTGTTTTTT. As protein: CASSLGQGGPGELFF.

The rearrangement links TRBV30 to TRBJ2-3; 11 positions agree with TRBD2. Germline values: CDR1 GTSNPN, CDR2 SVGIG (reference sequence). This CDR3 is built from 17 residues. V dropped 2 bases and J dropped 0; count of bases not matched to a gene: 7. The DNA of the CDR3 is TGTGCCTGGAGTAATAGCGGGGGGGGTACTAGCACAGATACGCAGTATTTT. The encoded protein is CAWSNSGGGTSTDTQYF.

This chain uses TRBV10-3 with TRBJ2-7; TRBD2 agrees at 8 bases. Germline CDR1 ENHRY, CDR2 SYGVKD. CDR3 length: 15 residues. The V gene end was trimmed by 3 bases and the J gene end by 3 bases; junction bases not matched to a gene: 7. For the CDR3, the DNA is TGTGCCATCAGTGAAGCGGCAGCGGGGGTCTACGAGCAGTACTTC. This codes for CAISEAAAGVYEQYF.

The gene calls are TRBV2 and TRBJ2-2; TRBD1 matches 9 bases. The V and J ends lost 7 bases and 0 bases, in that order; junction bases with no gene match: 9. Germline loops: CDR1 SNHLY, CDR2 FYNNEI. The CDR3 has 17 residues. CDR3 bases: TGTGCCAGCACGCGGACAGGGGTGAAGTCGAACACCGGGGAGCTGTTTTTT. Translated: CASTRTGVKSNTGELFF.

The CDR3 here is CASSHRQGSGNTIYF. The DNA for the CDR3 is TGTGCCAGCAGCCACCGACAGGGATCTGGAAACACCATATATTTT. The V call is TRBV3-1 (or the pseudogene TRBV3-2), the J call TRBJ1-3, with 7 bases matching TRBD1. The V gene's germline CDR1 is LGHDT and CDR2 YNNKEL (reference sequence). The V segment lost 3 bases and the J segment 1 base; nucleotides outside the gene matches: 3. The CDR3 loop spans 15 amino acids.

In its sample, this clone was seen once. J is TRBJ1-2 and V is TRBV20-1; D remains unclear. This CDR3 spans 11 amino acids. Germline V lookup: CDR1 DFQATT, CDR2 SNEGSKA (reference sequence). V shed 8 bases and J shed 2 bases, with 9 bases lying between them. CDR3 sequence (DNA): TGCAGTACACCTTTAAACTATGGCTACACCTTC. This sequence encodes CSTPLNYGYTF.

The chain links TRBV6-5 to TRBJ1-2; TRBD1 is a possible D gene (5 bases). The CDR3 sequence is 13 residues long. Germline V gene lookup returns CDR1 MNHEY and CDR2 SVGAGI. V was cut by 10 bases and J by 7 bases, with 19 bases left in between. CDR3 residues: CATGLLGQGGYTF. CDR3 DNA: TGTGCCACCGGCCTCCTGGGGCAGGGTGGCTACACCTTC.